Each of the 8 T cell receptor beta chains below was sequenced from the same sample in a study of blood T cell repertoires in COVID-19. The repertoire was sequenced with immunoSEQ multiplex PCR; TCRdb's copy has only in-frame clones and lacks some. The repertoire consists of roughly 250,000 clones, with approximately 79% occurring once and the leading ten covering roughly 4%. The sample consisted of peripheral blood. These receptors came from a woman between 35 and 50 years old with active or convalescent COVID-19.

This clone was detected only a few times. The rearrangement links TRBV4-2 to TRBJ1-6, with 9 bases matching TRBD1. Germline V gene sequence: CDR1 LGHNA, CDR2 YNFKEQ. The ends lost 5 bases at V and 8 bases at J; junction bases unmatched: 13. The CDR3 has 17 amino acids. CDR3 coding DNA: TGTGCCAGCAGCGAAAAGCCGGACAGGGGATCTCATTCACCCCTCCACTTT. It is translated as CASSEKPDRGSHSPLHF.

DNA for the CDR3: TGTGCCAGCAGTTCCGGGGACAGGGGTTGGGGCTACACCTTC. This gives the protein CASSSGDRGWGYTF. This chain connects TRBV28 to TRBJ1-2; TRBD1 aligns across 10 bases. V lost 4 bases to trimming and J lost 8 bases; unmatched junction nucleotides: 7. The CDR3 extends over 14 amino acids. The germline CDR1 and CDR2 sequences are MDHEN and SYDVKM.

The genes are TRBV5-4 and TRBJ1-2; possible D gene TRBD1, 5 bases. With 1 base removed from V and 8 bases from J, the gap between germline ends came to 9 bases. Germline lookup yields CDR1 SGHNT and CDR2 YYREEE (reference sequence). The CDR3 totals 12 residues. As DNA, the CDR3 is TGTGCCAGCAGCTTGAAGGAGGGGGGCTACACCTTC. Its protein product is CASSLKEGGYTF.

V gene TRBV6-5 combines with J gene TRBJ2-2, with 9 positions matching TRBD1. The ends lost 2 bases at V and 3 bases at J; junction bases unmatched: 4. The CDR3 spans 16 residues. Germline V lookup: CDR1 MNHEY, CDR2 SVGAGI. The CDR3 coding sequence is TGTGCCAGCAGTTACGCCGGGACAGGGTACACCGGGGAGCTGTTTTTT. It is translated as CASSYAGTGYTGELFF.

J is TRBJ2-1 and V is TRBV7-9; unclear D gene. The CDR3 runs 13 residues. Per the germline V gene, CDR1 is SEHNR and CDR2 is FQNEAQ (reference sequence). V was trimmed by 5 bases and J by 8 bases, leaving 13 bases between them. CDR3 DNA sequence: TGTGCCAGCAGCGACCGGGTCCTAGATGAGCAGTTCTTC. Encoded protein: CASSDRVLDEQFF.

The genes are TRBV5-1 and TRBJ1-4; 8 bases map to TRBD1. Germline lookup yields CDR1 SGHRS and CDR2 YFSETQ. The CDR3 is made up of 16 amino acids. V shed 0 bases and J 6 bases; nucleotides not matched to a gene: 7. The CDR3: CASSLGFGQGHEKLFF. The CDR3 DNA is TGCGCCAGCAGCTTGGGATTTGGACAGGGTCATGAAAAACTGTTTTTT.

The chain uses TRBV19 and TRBJ1-5; 8 bases map to TRBD1. The J segment lost 1 base and the V segment lost 10 bases, leaving 6 bases of the junction unmatched. The CDR3 spans 14 residues. Germline CDR1 reads LNHDA; CDR2 reads SQIVND (reference sequence). CDR3: CATWTGLSNQPQHF. As DNA, the CDR3 is TGTGCCACCTGGACAGGGCTGAGCAATCAGCCCCAGCATTTT.

V is TRBV28 and J is TRBJ1-5; weak D call: TRBD1 (5 bases). V was shortened by 4 bases and J by 6 bases, with 10 bases between the two germline ends. CDR1 MDHEN and CDR2 SYDVKM come from the germline V gene. The CDR3 is made up of 13 amino acids. CDR3 residues: CASSSAGFQPQHF. CDR3 coding DNA: TGTGCCAGCAGTTCGGCAGGGTTTCAGCCCCAGCATTTT.